This T cell receptor (beta chain) came from a study of T cell changes during pregnancy in multiple sclerosis (dated by TCRdb to between 2018 and 2020). Regarding the study in general: The study examined how the T cell repertoire changed over the course of pregnancy in women with multiple sclerosis.

V loses 4 bases, J loses 4 bases, and the germline ends lie 12 bases apart. Inclusive of the bounding cysteine and phenylalanine, the CDR3 is 14 residues long. Only the CDR3 region is kept as DNA, spanning 42 bases read in frame from base 1. From the germline V gene (reference sequence), CDR1 is SGHNT and CDR2 is YYREEE. A remark on this clone: The antigen it binds to is not known. Base quality data are lacking; no much larger clone is found one base away.

The receptor library was made with the immunoSEQ multiplex PCR assay. What TCRdb holds here is the immuneACCESS table cut down to in-frame rearrangements. Part of the clones is not present; checked against another copy, under half of the missing clones reflect an unresolved V gene, and the others are unexplained. Within this sample are roughly 46,000 clones, with around 93% of them counted one time only. The ten largest clonotypes hold almost 4.5% of the sample. This sequence was found in a female donor with multiple sclerosis, enrolled in a pregnancy study. The sample was CD8+ T cells from peripheral blood mononuclear cells, taken in the first trimester of pregnancy. The chain employs TRBV5-4 and TRBJ1-3; D gene: possibly TRBD1, on 5 matching bases. The base sequence is TGTGCCAGCAGCCCCTGGGGACTCGGAAACACCATATATTTT. It specifies CASSPWGLGNTIYF.